A single sample is the source of the 10 T cell receptor beta chains below, sequenced in a study of blood T cell repertoires in COVID-19. Sequencing was performed with immunoSEQ multiplex PCR; in TCRdb, only in-frame clones are kept and a portion is missing. Found here are over 150,000 clones, roughly 80% of them singletons; the top ten hold about 3%. Sequenced input: peripheral blood. The origin of the receptors is a man between 65 and 85 years old with acute or convalescent COVID-19.

The chain links TRBV5-1 to TRBJ1-5; 8 bases are a match to TRBD1. Germline trimming cut 0 bases from V and 4 bases from J; bases unmatched to any gene: 6. CDR3 size: 16 residues. In germline, CDR1 is SGHRS, CDR2 YFSETQ. CDR3 residues: CASSLGGQGSNQPQHF. The CDR3, as DNA: TGCGCCAGCAGCTTGGGTGGACAGGGTAGTAATCAGCCCCAGCATTTT.

The CDR3 protein is CASSLESASGKTQYF. In DNA form, the CDR3 reads TGTGCCAGCAGCTTAGAAAGTGCTAGCGGGAAGACCCAGTACTTC. The chain links TRBV7-2 to TRBJ2-5, with 9 bases identical to TRBD2. CDR3 length: 15 residues. Losses at the gene ends were 1 base for V and 6 bases for J; bases not matched to a gene: 6. The V gene's germline CDR1 is SGHTA and CDR2 FQGNSA. The full variable domain, with the rest looked up from reference TRBV7-2 and TRBJ2-5, is GAGVSQSPSNKVTEKGKDVELRCDPISGHTALYWYRQSLGQGLEFLIYFQGNSAPDKSGLPSDRFSAERTGGSVSTLTIQRTQQEDSAVYLCASSLESASGKTQYFGPGTRLLVL.

The V gene is TRBV5-6, the J gene TRBJ1-2; D gene unclear. Germline assignment: CDR1 SGHDT and CDR2 YYEEEE. Trimming removed 4 bases at V and 7 bases at J, with 11 bases between. The CDR3 spans 12 residues. The CDR3 region is CASSPRWSGYTF. The CDR3 region has the DNA TGTGCCAGCAGCCCAAGGTGGAGTGGCTACACCTTC.

The rearrangement links TRBV24-1 to TRBJ2-1; D is unresolved. The CDR3 extends over 13 amino acids. V was cut by 5 bases and J by 7 bases, with 11 bases left in between. CDR1 and CDR2 from the germline V gene are KGHDR and SFDVKD. The CDR3 sequence is CATSGSGWNEQFF. CDR3 DNA sequence: TGTGCCACCAGTGGCTCGGGTTGGAATGAGCAGTTCTTC.

The chain recombines TRBV20-1 with TRBJ1-1; D is undetermined. CDR3 length: 11 residues. Germline-derived CDR1 and CDR2 are DFQATT and SNEGSKA (reference sequence). V lost 2 bases to trimming and J lost 7 bases, with 8 bases between them. CDR3 sequence: CSARRQLEAFF. The CDR3 region has the DNA TGCAGTGCTAGAAGACAACTTGAAGCTTTCTTT.

The chain carries TRBV14 and TRBJ1-3; unclear D gene. The CDR3 has 16 residues. Germline CDR1 SGHDN, CDR2 FVKESK. V was trimmed by 0 bases and J by 0 bases, leaving 9 bases between them. CDR3 nucleotides: TGTGCCAGCAGCCAAGAACAGATTTTCTCTGGAAACACCATATATTTT. Translated, it gives CASSQEQIFSGNTIYF. The complete variable domain, with remaining parts taken from reference TRBV14 and TRBJ1-3, reads EAGVTQFPSHSVIEKGQTVTLRCDPISGHDNLYWYRRVMGKEIKFLLHFVKESKQDESGMPNNRFLAERTGGTYSTLKVQPAELEDSGVYFCASSQEQIFSGNTIYFGEGSWLTVV.

The chain has TRBV27 and TRBJ2-6; D unresolved. The V and J ends lost 5 bases and 1 base respectively, with 3 bases between them. The CDR3 spans 13 residues. Germline lookup yields CDR1 MNHEY and CDR2 SMNVEV (reference sequence). The CDR3 here is CASSTSGANVLTF. The CDR3 DNA reads as TGTGCCAGCAGTACATCTGGGGCCAACGTCCTGACTTTC.

The rearrangement joins TRBV28 to TRBJ2-7; 7 nucleotides match TRBD1. Germline V lookup: CDR1 MDHEN, CDR2 SYDVKM. Trimming cost V 7 bases and J 0 bases; bases outside gene matches: 9. The CDR3 is 15 residues long. The CDR3 DNA sequence: TGTGCCAGCACCACCGGGACAGCATTCTCCTACGAGCAGTACTTC. It codes for CASTTGTAFSYEQYF.

The chain combines TRBV6-7 with TRBJ2-5, with D perhaps matching TRBD1 (5 bases). TRBV6-7 is annotated as an ORF whose role is uncertain. V gave up 4 bases and J gave up 4 bases, with 19 bases separating them. The CDR3 is 16 residues long. As DNA, the CDR3 is TGTGCCAGCAGTTTCCGCATCCAGGGTGGGGTAGAGACCCAGTACTTC. Encoded protein: CASSFRIQGGVETQYF.

This chain uses TRBV7-2 with TRBJ1-2; 8 positions agree with TRBD1. Germline V CDR1 and CDR2: SGHTA, FQGNSA. The ends lost 7 bases at V and 4 bases at J; junction bases unmatched: 11. This CDR3 has 15 amino acids. DNA of the CDR3: TGTGCCAGCAATTCAGGGGGCCCCCTAGTCTATGGCTACACCTTC. Protein sequence: CASNSGGPLVYGYTF. Together with reference TRBV7-2 and TRBJ1-2, the CDR3 gives the full variable domain: GAGVSQSPSNKVTEKGKDVELRCDPISGHTALYWYRQSLGQGLEFLIYFQGNSAPDKSGLPSDRFSAERTGGSVSTLTIQRTQQEDSAVYLCASNSGGPLVYGYTFGSGTRLTVV.